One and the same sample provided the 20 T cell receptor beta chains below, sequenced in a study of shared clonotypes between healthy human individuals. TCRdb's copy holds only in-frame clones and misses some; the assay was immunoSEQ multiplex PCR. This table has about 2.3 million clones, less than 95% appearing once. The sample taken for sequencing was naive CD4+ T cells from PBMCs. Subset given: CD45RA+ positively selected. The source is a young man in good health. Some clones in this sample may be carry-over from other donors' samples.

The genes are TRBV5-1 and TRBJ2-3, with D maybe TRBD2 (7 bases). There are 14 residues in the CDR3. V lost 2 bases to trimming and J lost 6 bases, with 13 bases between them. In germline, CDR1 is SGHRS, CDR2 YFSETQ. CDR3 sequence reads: CASSLKGGGDTQYF. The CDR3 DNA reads TGCGCCAGCAGCTTAAAAGGGGGAGGGGATACGCAGTATTTT.

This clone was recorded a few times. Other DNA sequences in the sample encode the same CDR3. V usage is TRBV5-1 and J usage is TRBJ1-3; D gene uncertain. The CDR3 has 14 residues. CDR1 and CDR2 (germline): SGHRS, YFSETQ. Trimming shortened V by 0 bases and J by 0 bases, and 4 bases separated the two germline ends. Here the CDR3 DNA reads TGCGCCAGCAGCTTGGATACCTCTGGAAACACCATATATTTT. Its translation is CASSLDTSGNTIYF.

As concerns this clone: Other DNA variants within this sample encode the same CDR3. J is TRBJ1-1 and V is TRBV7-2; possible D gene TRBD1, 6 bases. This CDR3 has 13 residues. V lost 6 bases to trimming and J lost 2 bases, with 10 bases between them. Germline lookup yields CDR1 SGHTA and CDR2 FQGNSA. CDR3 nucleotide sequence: TGTGCCAGCAGTTTACAGGGTAACACTGAAGCTTTCTTT. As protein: CASSLQGNTEAFF.

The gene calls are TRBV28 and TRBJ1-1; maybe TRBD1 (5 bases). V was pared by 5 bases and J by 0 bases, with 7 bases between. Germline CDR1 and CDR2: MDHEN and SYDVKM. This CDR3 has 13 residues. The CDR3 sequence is CASSRTLNTEAFF. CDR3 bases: TGTGCCAGCAGTAGGACACTGAACACTGAAGCTTTCTTT. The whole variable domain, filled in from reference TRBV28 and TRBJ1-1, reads DVKVTQSSRYLVKRTGEKVFLECVQDMDHENMFWYRQDPGLGLRLIYFSYDVKMKEKGDIPEGYSVSREKKERFSLILESASTNQTSMYLCASSRTLNTEAFFGQGTRLTVV.

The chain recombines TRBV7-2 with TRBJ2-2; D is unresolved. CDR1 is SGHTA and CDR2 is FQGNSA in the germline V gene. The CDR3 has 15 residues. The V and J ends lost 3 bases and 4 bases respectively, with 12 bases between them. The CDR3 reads CASSLEIWVTGELFF. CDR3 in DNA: TGTGCCAGCAGCTTGGAAATTTGGGTCACCGGGGAGCTGTTTTTT.

The CDR3 region has the DNA TGTGCCAGCAGTTTGGCGGGGGCGCTGGGCACTGAAGCTTTCTTT. Translated: CASSLAGALGTEAFF. The chain employs TRBV28 and TRBJ1-1; D perhaps matches TRBD1 (6 bases). The CDR3 contains 15 residues. The germline V and J ends were trimmed by 3 bases and 4 bases, with 15 bases remaining between them. The germline gives CDR1 MDHEN, CDR2 SYDVKM.

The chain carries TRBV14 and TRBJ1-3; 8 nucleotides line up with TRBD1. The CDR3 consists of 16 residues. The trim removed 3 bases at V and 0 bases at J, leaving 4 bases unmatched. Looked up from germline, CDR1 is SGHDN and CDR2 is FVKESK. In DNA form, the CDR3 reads TGTGCCAGCAGCCATCTCGGGACAGGCTCTGGAAACACCATATATTTT. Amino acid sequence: CASSHLGTGSGNTIYF.

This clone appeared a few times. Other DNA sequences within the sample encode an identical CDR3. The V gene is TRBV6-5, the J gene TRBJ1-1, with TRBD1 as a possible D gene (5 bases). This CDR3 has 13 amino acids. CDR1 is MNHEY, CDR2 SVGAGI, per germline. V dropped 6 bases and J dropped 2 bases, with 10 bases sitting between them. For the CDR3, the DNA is TGTGCCAGCAGCTATGACAGAAACACTGAAGCTTTCTTT. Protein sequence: CASSYDRNTEAFF.

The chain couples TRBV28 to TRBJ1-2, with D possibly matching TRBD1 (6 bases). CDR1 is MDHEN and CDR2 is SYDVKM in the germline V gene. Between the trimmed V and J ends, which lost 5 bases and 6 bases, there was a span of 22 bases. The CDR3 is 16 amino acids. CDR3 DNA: TGTGCCAGCAGTCCACCTACAGCGGGGGCGCGGAATGGCTACACCTTC. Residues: CASSPPTAGARNGYTF.

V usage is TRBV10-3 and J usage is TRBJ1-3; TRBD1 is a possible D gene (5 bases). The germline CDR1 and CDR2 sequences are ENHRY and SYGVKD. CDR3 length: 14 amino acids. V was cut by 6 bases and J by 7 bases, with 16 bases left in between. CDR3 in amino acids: CAISSTAGGNTIYF. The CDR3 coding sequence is TGTGCCATCAGCTCGACAGCCGGTGGGAACACCATATATTTT.

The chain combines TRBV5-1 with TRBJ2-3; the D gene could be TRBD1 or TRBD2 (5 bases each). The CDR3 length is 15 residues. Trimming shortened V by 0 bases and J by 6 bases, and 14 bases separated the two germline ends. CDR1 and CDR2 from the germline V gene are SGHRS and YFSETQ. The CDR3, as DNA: TGCGCCAGCAGCTTGGTTCTAGGGACCTGGGATACGCAGTATTTT. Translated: CASSLVLGTWDTQYF.

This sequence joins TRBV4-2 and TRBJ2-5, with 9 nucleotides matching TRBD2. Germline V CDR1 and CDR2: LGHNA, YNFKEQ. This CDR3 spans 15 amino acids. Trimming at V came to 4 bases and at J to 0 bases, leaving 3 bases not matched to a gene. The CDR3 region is CASSRTSAYQETQYF. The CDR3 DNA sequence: TGTGCCAGCAGCCGGACTAGCGCCTACCAAGAGACCCAGTACTTC.

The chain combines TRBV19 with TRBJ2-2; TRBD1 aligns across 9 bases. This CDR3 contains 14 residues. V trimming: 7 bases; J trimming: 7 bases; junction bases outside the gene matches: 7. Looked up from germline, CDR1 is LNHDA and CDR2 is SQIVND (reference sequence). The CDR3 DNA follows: TGTGCCAGTAACTACAGGGGGCTTGGCGGGGAGCTGTTTTTT. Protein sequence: CASNYRGLGGELFF.

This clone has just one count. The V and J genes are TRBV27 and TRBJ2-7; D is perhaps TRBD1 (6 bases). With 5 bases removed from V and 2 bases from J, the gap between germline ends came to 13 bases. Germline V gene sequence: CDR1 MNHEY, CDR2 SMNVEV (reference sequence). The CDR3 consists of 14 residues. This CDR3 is CASSLKWTAYEQYF. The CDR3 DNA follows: TGTGCCAGCAGTCTAAAATGGACAGCCTACGAGCAGTACTTC.

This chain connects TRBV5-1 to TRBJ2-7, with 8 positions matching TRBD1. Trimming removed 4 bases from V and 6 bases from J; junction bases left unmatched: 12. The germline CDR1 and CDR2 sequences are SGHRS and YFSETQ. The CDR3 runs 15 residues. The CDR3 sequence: CASSQLWTGIREQYF. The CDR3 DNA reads TGCGCCAGCAGCCAGCTTTGGACAGGGATTCGCGAGCAGTACTTC.

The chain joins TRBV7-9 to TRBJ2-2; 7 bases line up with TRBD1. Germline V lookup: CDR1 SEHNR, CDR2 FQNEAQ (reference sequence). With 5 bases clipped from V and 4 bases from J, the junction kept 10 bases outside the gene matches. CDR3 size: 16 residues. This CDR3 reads CASSVGQTQGTGELFF. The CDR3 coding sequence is TGTGCCAGCAGCGTGGGACAGACCCAAGGCACCGGGGAGCTGTTTTTT.

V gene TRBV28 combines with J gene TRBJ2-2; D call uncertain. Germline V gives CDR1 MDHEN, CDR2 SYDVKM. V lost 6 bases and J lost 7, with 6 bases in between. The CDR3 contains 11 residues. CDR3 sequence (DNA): TGTGCCAGCAGCCAGATCGGGGAGCTGTTTTTT. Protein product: CASSQIGELFF.

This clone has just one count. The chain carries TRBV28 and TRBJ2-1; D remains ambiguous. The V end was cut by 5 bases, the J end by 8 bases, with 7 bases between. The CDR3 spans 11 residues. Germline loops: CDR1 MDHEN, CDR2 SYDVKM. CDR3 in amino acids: CASSVYDEQFF. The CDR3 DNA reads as TGTGCCAGCAGTGTATACGATGAGCAGTTCTTC.

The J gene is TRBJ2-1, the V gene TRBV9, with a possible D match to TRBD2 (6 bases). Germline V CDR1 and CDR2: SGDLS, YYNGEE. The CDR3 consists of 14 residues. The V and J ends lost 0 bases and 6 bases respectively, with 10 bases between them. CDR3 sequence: CASSVDPGVNEQFF. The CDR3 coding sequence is TGTGCCAGCAGCGTAGATCCGGGAGTCAATGAGCAGTTCTTC.

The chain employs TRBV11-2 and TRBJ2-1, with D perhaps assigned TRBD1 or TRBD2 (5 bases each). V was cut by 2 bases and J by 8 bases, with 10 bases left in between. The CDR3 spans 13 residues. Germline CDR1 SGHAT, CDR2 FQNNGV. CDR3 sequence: CASSLLRGDEQFF. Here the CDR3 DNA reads TGTGCCAGCAGCTTACTTAGGGGAGATGAGCAGTTCTTC. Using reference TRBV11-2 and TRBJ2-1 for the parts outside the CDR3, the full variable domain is EAGVAQSPRYKIIEKRQSVAFWCNPISGHATLYWYQQILGQGPKLLIQFQNNGVVDDSQLPKDRFSAERLKGVDSTLKIQPAKLEDSAVYLCASSLLRGDEQFFGPGTRLTVL.